What follows describes a single T cell receptor (beta chain). The entry originates in a study of cytomegalovirus exposure and HLA in healthy donors. Study as a whole: The 90 to 150 validation repertoires, a later analysis reported, used the same platform as the roughly 660 repertoires from the first cohort.

The table came from immunoSEQ multiplex PCR; TCRdb's copy has only in-frame clones and leaves some out. The sample gives some 38,000 clones, 85% to 95% of which show up once; more than 2.5% is in the top ten. Source material: PBMCs. The sequence came from a man aged 18 to 29 in good health and CMV-seronegative.

CDR3 protein: CAISGQKITGELFF. The CDR3 DNA reads as TGTGCCATCAGTGGGCAGAAAATTACCGGGGAGCTGTTTTTT. The chain has TRBV10-3 and TRBJ2-2; D is unresolved. The ends were cut back, 4 bases at V and 5 bases at J, with 11 bases in the middle. CDR3 length: 14 residues. The germline V gene encodes CDR1 ENHRY and CDR2 SYGVKD.